These 32 T cell receptor beta chains originate from one sample sequenced in a study of T cell changes during pregnancy in multiple sclerosis. Some clones are missing from TCRdb's copy, which holds only in-frame ones; the method was immunoSEQ multiplex PCR. Of about 35,000 clones in the sample, 90% are singletons; the top ten hold 0.35% to 0.5%. The material sequenced was CD4+ T cells from peripheral blood mononuclear cells, taken in the second trimester of pregnancy. All receptors come from a female donor with multiple sclerosis, enrolled in a pregnancy study.

The table lists this clone with a count of one. The rearrangement links TRBV11-3 to TRBJ1-1; 8 positions agree with TRBD1. The germline V gene has CDR1 SGHNT and CDR2 YENEEA. CDR3 length equals 15 residues. Trimming took 4 bases from V and 3 from J; bases not matched to a gene: 7. This CDR3 reads CASSSGGAGDTEAFF. The CDR3 nucleotides are TGTGCCAGCAGCTCAGGGGGCGCCGGAGACACTGAAGCTTTCTTT. Full variable domain (outside the CDR3, taken from reference TRBV11-3 and TRBJ1-1): EAGVVQSPRYKIIEKKQPVAFWCNPISGHNTLYWYLQNLGQGPELLIRYENEEAVDDSQLPKDRFSAERLKGVDSTLKIQPAELGDSAVYLCASSSGGAGDTEAFFGQGTRLTVV.

This clone has a single count. The chain carries TRBV7-6 and TRBJ2-3, with D possibly TRBD1 on 5 matching bases. The CDR3 is 13 residues long. The ends were cut back, 4 bases at V and 9 bases at J, with 14 bases in the middle. Germline V gene sequence: CDR1 SGHVS, CDR2 FNYEAQ. The CDR3 loop is CASSSRSPGTQYF. The CDR3 DNA reads TGTGCCAGCAGCTCCCGTAGCCCAGGGACGCAGTATTTT. The full variable domain, with the rest looked up from reference TRBV7-6 and TRBJ2-3, is GAGVSQSPRYKVTKRGQDVALRCDPISGHVSLYWYRQALGQGPEFLTYFNYEAQQDKSGLPNDRFSAERPEGSISTLTIQRTEQRDSAMYRCASSSRSPGTQYFGPGTRLTVL.

This clone was found once. This chain connects TRBV2 to TRBJ2-3; TRBD2 agrees at 7 bases. This CDR3 has 16 residues. Unmatched junction bases numbered 9, after V lost 2 bases and J lost 4 bases. Germline CDR1 SNHLY, CDR2 FYNNEI. CDR3 bases: TGTGCCAGCAGTGAATCCGCCAGGGAGGGTCCAGATACGCAGTATTTT. Its protein is CASSESAREGPDTQYF.

CDR3 DNA: TGTGCCAGCAGTCCAGGACAGGGGCTCCCAGAGACCCAGTACTTC. It yields the protein CASSPGQGLPETQYF. The chain couples TRBV7-9 to TRBJ2-5; 9 bases agree with TRBD1. There are 15 residues in the CDR3. Trimming cost V 6 bases and J 4 bases; bases outside gene matches: 9. Looked up from germline, CDR1 is SEHNR and CDR2 is FQNEAQ (reference sequence).

Note on this clone: A junction end diverges from the germline sequence, so it may reflect a read error. The CDR3 DNA is TGTGCCAGCAGTTCCTCCCCGAGGGGGGGATCCCTCTTC. Protein product: CASSSSPRGGSLF. The chain joins TRBV28 to TRBJ2-1; TRBD2 might be the D (7 bases). This CDR3 region has 13 residues. Germline assignment: CDR1 MDHEN and CDR2 SYDVKM.

CDR3 sequence reads: CASSYSNQASGNTIYF. CDR3 nucleotides: TGTGCCAGCAGTTACTCGAACCAGGCGTCTGGAAACACCATATATTTT. The V and J genes are TRBV6-5 and TRBJ1-3; D uncertain. The V gene lost 0 bases and the J gene lost 1 base, with 10 bases spanning the gap. Germline assignment: CDR1 MNHEY and CDR2 SVGAGI. The CDR3 runs to 16 residues.

The V gene is TRBV11-2, the J gene TRBJ2-7; weak D call: TRBD1 (6 bases). In germline, CDR1 is SGHAT, CDR2 FQNNGV. CDR3 length equals 14 residues. Trimming left V 5 bases short and J 6 bases short, with 17 bases between. CDR3: CASSQLRGSGEQYF. The CDR3 coding sequence is TGTGCCAGCAGCCAACTCAGGGGCTCGGGCGAGCAGTACTTC.

The rearrangement uses TRBV6-4 and TRBJ2-1; TRBD1 agrees at 7 bases. CDR1 and CDR2 from the germline V gene are MRHNA and SNTAGT. The CDR3 has 14 residues. The junction had 8 bases not matched to a gene; V was cut back by 4 bases and J by 8 bases. The chain's CDR3 is CASSAQGSDYEQFF. CDR3 in DNA: TGTGCCAGCAGTGCACAGGGGAGTGACTATGAGCAGTTCTTC.

The rearrangement joins TRBV19 to TRBJ1-2; TRBD1 might be the D (5 bases). V was shortened by 2 bases and J by 1 base, with 8 bases between the two germline ends. Per the germline V gene, CDR1 is LNHDA and CDR2 is SQIVND (reference sequence). CDR3 size: 14 residues. The CDR3 is CASSIQGSNYGYTF. The CDR3 nucleotides read TGTGCCAGTAGTATACAGGGAAGTAACTATGGCTACACCTTC.

The chain carries TRBV30 and TRBJ1-1, with D possibly being TRBD1 (5 bases). The length of the CDR3 is 14 residues. Deletions cut 4 bases from V and 5 bases from J, with 17 bases between. Germline V lookup: CDR1 GTSNPN, CDR2 SVGIG (reference sequence). CDR3 protein: CAWKAGRGKTEAFF. CDR3 coding DNA: TGTGCCTGGAAGGCCGGCCGGGGGAAAACTGAAGCTTTCTTT.

The rearrangement links TRBV19 to TRBJ1-2; D uncertain. Between the trimmed V and J ends, which lost 2 bases and 8 bases, there was a span of 15 bases. The germline CDR1 and CDR2 sequences are LNHDA and SQIVND (reference sequence). CDR3 length: 14 residues. Here the CDR3 reads CASSIQIRGGGYTF. The CDR3 DNA reads as TGTGCCAGTAGTATACAAATTCGGGGAGGAGGCTACACCTTC.

The chain uses TRBV5-5 and TRBJ2-7, with 11 nucleotides matching TRBD2. CDR3 size: 16 residues. Trimming removed 0 bases from V and 5 bases from J; junction bases left unmatched: 7. Germline-derived CDR1 and CDR2 are SGHKS and YYEKEE (reference sequence). The CDR3 loop reads CASSLATSGVSHEQYF. DNA of the CDR3: TGTGCCAGCAGCTTGGCGACTAGCGGGGTATCCCACGAGCAGTACTTC.

The CDR3 coding sequence is TGTGCCAGCAGCCCCCGGGACAGGGAAGAGACCCAGTACTTC. Translating gives CASSPRDREETQYF. The chain joins TRBV28 to TRBJ2-5; TRBD1 matches at 9 bases. From germline, CDR1 is MDHEN and CDR2 SYDVKM. With 6 bases clipped from V and 3 bases from J, the junction kept 5 bases outside the gene matches. The CDR3 is 14 amino acids.

CDR3 region: CASSLQGQGTEAFF. The DNA for the CDR3 is TGCGCCAGCAGCCTACAGGGGCAAGGGACTGAAGCTTTCTTT. The genes are TRBV5-1 and TRBJ1-1; TRBD1 aligns across 7 bases. Trimming removed 4 bases from V and 5 bases from J; junction bases left unmatched: 8. This CDR3 contains 14 residues. Looked up from germline, CDR1 is SGHRS and CDR2 is YFSETQ.

Here the CDR3 reads CASSLARTGVSPLHF. DNA for the CDR3: TGTGCCAGCAGCTTAGCAAGGACAGGGGTTTCACCCCTCCACTTT. This sequence joins TRBV7-9 and TRBJ1-6; 9 positions agree with TRBD1. Losses at the gene ends were 0 bases for V and 9 bases for J; bases not matched to a gene: 3. Per germline, CDR1 SEHNR and CDR2 FQNEAQ (reference sequence). CDR3 size: 15 residues.

This rearrangement joins TRBV30 to TRBJ2-5, with TRBD1 as a possible D gene (6 bases). Per the germline V gene, CDR1 is GTSNPN and CDR2 is SVGIG (reference sequence). The V end lost 6 bases, the J end lost 7 bases, and 18 bases lay between the germline ends. The CDR3 contains 13 residues. The CDR3 DNA reads as TGTGCCTGTGTGCCTAACATCAGGGGGACCCAGTACTTC. This translates into CACVPNIRGTQYF.

The genes are TRBV18 and TRBJ1-2; TRBD1 agrees at 9 bases. The ends lost 5 bases at V and 4 bases at J; junction bases unmatched: 14. CDR3 size: 17 residues. Germline assignment: CDR1 KGHSH and CDR2 LQKENI. In DNA form, the CDR3 reads TGTGCCAGCTCATTAACCGGGACAGGGTATGTGGGCTATGGCTACACCTTC. It codes for CASSLTGTGYVGYGYTF.

The rearrangement links TRBV7-2 to TRBJ2-7; a possible D gene is TRBD2 (6 bases). V shed 3 bases and J shed 3 bases, with 15 bases lying between them. Germline V gene data show CDR1 as SGHTA and CDR2 as FQGNSA. This CDR3 comprises 15 residues. CDR3 amino acids: CASSFDLRTNYEQYF. The CDR3 bases are TGTGCCAGCAGCTTCGATCTTAGGACTAACTACGAGCAGTACTTC.

This CDR3 is CASSFGVDTEAFF. In DNA form, the CDR3 reads TGTGCCAGCAGCTTCGGGGTCGACACTGAAGCTTTCTTT. The J gene is TRBJ1-1, the V gene TRBV5-5, with no clear D. Trimming removed 2 bases at V and 3 bases at J, with 8 bases between. The CDR3 consists of 13 residues. Germline-derived CDR1 and CDR2 are SGHKS and YYEKEE (reference sequence).

The CDR3 spells CASRDFFNYGYTF. DNA of the CDR3: TGTGCCAGCAGGGACTTCTTCAACTATGGCTACACCTTC. The chain carries TRBV6-1 and TRBJ1-2; no firm D call. CDR1 is MNHNS, CDR2 SASEGT, per germline. This CDR3 region has 13 residues. V shed 6 bases and J shed 2 bases, with 10 bases lying between them.

The chain has TRBV7-9 and TRBJ2-1; 9 bases match TRBD2. CDR1 SEHNR and CDR2 FQNEAQ come from the germline V gene (reference sequence). The CDR3 has 17 residues. J gave up 3 bases and V 5 bases, and 11 bases lay outside the gene matches. The DNA for the CDR3 is TGTGCCAGCAGCCCCTCTTTTGCGGGAGGGGTCTACAATGAGCAGTTCTTC. Translating it yields CASSPSFAGGVYNEQFF.

This clone was found a few times. The J gene is TRBJ1-2, the V gene TRBV4-1, with 7 bases lining up with TRBD1. V lost 0 bases and J lost 1; bases outside the gene matches: 8. This CDR3 region has 17 residues. CDR1 and CDR2 from the germline V gene are MGHRA and YSYEKL. As DNA, the CDR3 is TGCGCCAGCAGCCAAGATCGTGGACAGGCTATTAACTATGGCTACACCTTC. As protein: CASSQDRGQAINYGYTF.

The V gene is TRBV2, the J gene TRBJ1-1, with a weak D call TRBD1 (6 bases). Trimming took off 3 bases at V and 0 bases at J, with 8 bases between the two ends. The CDR3 has 14 amino acids. CDR1 is SNHLY, CDR2 FYNNEI, per germline. In nucleotides, the CDR3 is TGTGCCAGCAGTGACAGGGGCATGAACACTGAAGCTTTCTTT. Protein sequence: CASSDRGMNTEAFF.

The rearrangement uses TRBV27 and TRBJ2-2, with D unclear. The germline gives CDR1 MNHEY, CDR2 SMNVEV (reference sequence). The CDR3 loop spans 12 amino acids. V lost 5 bases to trimming and J lost 3 bases, with 4 bases between them. The CDR3 sequence is CASSLYTGELFF. Written as DNA, the CDR3 is TGTGCCAGCAGTCTCTACACCGGGGAGCTGTTTTTT.

The rearrangement joins TRBV4-2 to TRBJ2-5, with 7 nucleotides matching TRBD1. J gave up 7 bases and V 1 base, and 9 bases lay outside the gene matches. The CDR3 loop spans 15 amino acids. The germline V gene encodes CDR1 LGHNA and CDR2 YNFKEQ. CDR3 in amino acids: CASSQGQGAEGTQYF. CDR3 nucleotides: TGTGCCAGCAGCCAAGGACAGGGAGCGGAAGGGACCCAGTACTTC.

V and J are TRBV30 and TRBJ2-3; 12 bases agree with TRBD2. V lost 2 bases to trimming and J lost 3 bases; unmatched junction nucleotides: 3. CDR1 is GTSNPN and CDR2 is SVGIG in the germline V gene (reference sequence). The CDR3 is 15 residues long. CDR3 in DNA: TGTGCCTGGAGTCTGACTAGCGGGGGTACAGATACGCAGTATTTT. Its translation is CAWSLTSGGTDTQYF. The entire variable domain, with the rest obtained from reference TRBV30 and TRBJ2-3, is as follows: SQTIHQWPATLVQPVGSPLSLECTVEGTSNPNLYWYRQAAGRGLQLLFYSVGIGQISSEVPQNLSASRPQDRQFILSSKKLLLSDSGFYLCAWSLTSGGTDTQYFGPGTRLTVL.

The V call is TRBV7-2, the J call TRBJ2-1, with 12 bases identical to TRBD1. This CDR3 has 16 residues. Germline V gene lookup returns CDR1 SGHTA and CDR2 FQGNSA. V gave up 4 bases and J gave up 8 bases; unmatched junction bases: 9. CDR3 nucleotide sequence: TGTGCCAGCAGCTCTAAGGGACAGGGGGCGATGTATGAGCAGTTCTTC. Protein sequence: CASSSKGQGAMYEQFF.

J is TRBJ2-3 and V is TRBV6-5; 10 bases line up with TRBD2. V trimming: 7 bases; J trimming: 9 bases; junction bases outside the gene matches: 7. This CDR3 has 13 residues. Germline V gene sequence: CDR1 MNHEY, CDR2 SVGAGI. The CDR3 coding sequence is TGTGCCAGCACCAGCGGGGGGGCAGTAACGCAGTATTTT. Translation: CASTSGGAVTQYF.

This chain links TRBV5-5 with TRBJ1-2, with no clear D. CDR3 length: 14 amino acids. The V end lost 4 bases, the J end lost 1 base, and 11 bases lay between the germline ends. Germline V gives CDR1 SGHKS, CDR2 YYEKEE (reference sequence). DNA of the CDR3: TGTGCCAGCAGCGCGAAGAGCTTTAACTATGGCTACACCTTC. It is translated as CASSAKSFNYGYTF.

The chain recombines TRBV19 with TRBJ1-1; D remains unclear. This CDR3 is built from 13 residues. V was trimmed by 7 bases and J by 1 base, leaving 10 bases between them. Germline CDR1 is LNHDA and CDR2 is SQIVND (reference sequence). DNA for the CDR3: TGTGCCAGTACCGTGAACAGGAACACTGAAGCTTTCTTT. This codes for CASTVNRNTEAFF.

This clone was seen once. The chain links TRBV7-2 to TRBJ2-3; D ambiguous. This CDR3 is 13 amino acids long. CDR1 and CDR2 from the germline V gene are SGHTA and FQGNSA. V shed 5 bases and J shed 6 bases, with 12 bases lying between them. The DNA for the CDR3 is TGTGCCAGCAGCGCCCCCCCCGGGGATACGCAGTATTTT. The encoded protein is CASSAPPGDTQYF.

The chain couples TRBV7-2 to TRBJ2-5, with a possible D match to TRBD2 (6 bases). There are 17 residues in the CDR3. CDR1 SGHTA and CDR2 FQGNSA come from the germline V gene. V was shortened by 5 bases and J by 1 base, with 20 bases between the two germline ends. This CDR3 reads CASSGGYGSERQETQYF. CDR3 DNA sequence: TGTGCCAGCAGCGGAGGGTACGGTTCCGAACGCCAAGAGACCCAGTACTTC.